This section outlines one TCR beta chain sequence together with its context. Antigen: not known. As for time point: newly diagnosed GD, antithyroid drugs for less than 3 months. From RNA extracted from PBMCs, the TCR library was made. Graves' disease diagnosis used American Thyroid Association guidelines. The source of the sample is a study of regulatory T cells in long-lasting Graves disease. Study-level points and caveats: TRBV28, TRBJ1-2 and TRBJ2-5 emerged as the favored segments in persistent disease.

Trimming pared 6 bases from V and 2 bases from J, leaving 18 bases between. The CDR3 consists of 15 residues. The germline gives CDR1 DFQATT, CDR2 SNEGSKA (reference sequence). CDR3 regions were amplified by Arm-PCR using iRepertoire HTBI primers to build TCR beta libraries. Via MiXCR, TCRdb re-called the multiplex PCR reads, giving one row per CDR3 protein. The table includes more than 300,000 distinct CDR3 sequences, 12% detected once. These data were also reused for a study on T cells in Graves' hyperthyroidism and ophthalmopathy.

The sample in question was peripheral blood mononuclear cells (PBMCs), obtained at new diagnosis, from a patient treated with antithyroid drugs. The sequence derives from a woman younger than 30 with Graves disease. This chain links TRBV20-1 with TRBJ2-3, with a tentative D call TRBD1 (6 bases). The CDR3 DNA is TGCAGTGCCCGACGACCCGGGACAAACACAGATACGCAGTATTTT. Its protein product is CSARRPGTNTDTQYF.